This T cell receptor beta chain is from a study of shared T cell receptors in the human thymus. Sequencing used immunoSEQ multiplex PCR; TCRdb keeps in-frame clones, though not all of them. The sample includes about 710,000 clones, 80% to 90% of them seen just once. The sample also formed part of further work on human thymus T cells.

Sequenced: thymocytes. This TCR derives from a boy in the first two years of life with a congenital heart defect.

The chain's CDR3 is CASSEYATGTGYTF. The CDR3 nucleotides are TGTGCCAGCAGTGAATATGCGACAGGGACTGGCTACACCTTC. V gene TRBV25-1 combines with J gene TRBJ1-2, with 7 bases that match TRBD1. Trimming at V came to 0 bases and at J to 7 bases, leaving 5 bases not matched to a gene. Germline V gene data show CDR1 as MGHDK and CDR2 as SYGVNS. The CDR3 runs 14 residues.